This TCR beta chain was observed in a study of T cell changes during pregnancy in multiple sclerosis. The table lists this clone with a count of one. Germline CDR1 LGHNA, CDR2 YNFKEQ. This CDR3 is 16 amino acids long. The V gene end was trimmed by 3 bases and the J gene end by 1 base; junction bases not matched to a gene: 5. Sequencing used immunoSEQ multiplex PCR; TCRdb keeps in-frame clones, though not all of them. The repertoire holds 35,000 or so clones, roughly 87% seen once, with 0.75% to 0.9% in the top ten. This sequence originates from a female donor in good health, enrolled as a control in a pregnancy study. The V and J genes are TRBV4-2 and TRBJ1-4, with 7 bases fitting TRBD1. Sequencing used CD4+ T cells from peripheral blood mononuclear cells, obtained after pregnancy. CDR3 in amino acids: CASSQPQGVTNEKLFF. For the CDR3, the DNA is TGTGCCAGCAGCCAGCCCCAGGGGGTAACTAATGAAAAACTGTTTTTT.